This TCR beta chain was captured by sequencing in a study of T cell repertoires in cytomegalovirus infection. Study context: It can be stated that public TCR beta signatures indicated CMV infection as well as a matching HLA type.

General study findings and limits: Predominance within the ex vivo response was attributable to HLA-C-restricted CMV-specific TCR beta clonotypes. Summed frequency of public TCR beta families distinguished CMV carriers with the relevant HLA.

Ten or more counts support this clonotype. Antigen unknown. TCRdb redid the calling of the reads with MiXCR, one entry per CDR3 protein. The data hold fewer than 400,000 distinct CDR3 sequences, with 18% observed a single time. Germline lookup yields CDR1 SGHTA and CDR2 FQGNSA. The CDR3 extends over 15 amino acids. The V gene end was trimmed by 5 bases and the J gene end by 0 bases; junction bases not matched to a gene: 6. The source is a human donor in good health (CMV status not recorded). Some clones in this sample may be carry-over from other donors' samples. The V and J genes are TRBV7-2 and TRBJ1-1, with TRBD1 identical over 7 bases. Sequencing used PBMCs. The CDR3 reads CASSPRTGMNTEAFF. CDR3 nucleotides: TGTGCCAGCAGCCCGCGGACAGGCATGAACACTGAAGCTTTCTTT.